Each of the 7 T cell receptor beta chains below was sequenced from the same sample in a study of blood T cell repertoires in COVID-19 (dated by TCRdb to the early 2020s). Library preparation employed the immunoSEQ multiplex PCR assay. Entries here come from immuneACCESS through TCRdb and include only in-frame sequences with V and J called. Some clones fail to appear in such tables; in the studies checked, an unresolved V gene covers under half of the shortfall, and the cause of the remainder is unknown. The sample table shows 150,000 to 200,000 clones, and roughly 85% are seen once. Approximately 9.4% of the sample rests with the top ten. Sequencing input: PBMCs or T cells enriched from blood (not recorded which). The receptors here all came from a woman aged 18-30 years who had recovered from COVID-19.

The gene calls are TRBV5-1 and TRBJ2-5; 9 bases are a match to TRBD1. This CDR3 spans 16 amino acids. J gave up 5 bases and V 5 bases, and 13 bases lay outside the gene matches. Germline V gene lookup returns CDR1 SGHRS and CDR2 YFSETQ. The CDR3 nucleotides are TGCGCCAGCAGAGCAGGTCGGGACAGGGACGGGGAGACCCAGTACTTC. This encodes CASRAGRDRDGETQYF. Using reference TRBV5-1 and TRBJ2-5 for the parts outside the CDR3, the full variable domain is KAGVTQTPRYLIKTRGQQVTLSCSPISGHRSVSWYQQTPGQGLQFLFEYFSETQRNKGNFPGRFSGRQFSNSRSEMNVSTLELGDSALYLCASRAGRDRDGETQYFGPGTRLLVL.

This chain links TRBV4-1 with TRBJ2-6; D is perhaps TRBD1 (6 bases). Trimming shortened V by 3 bases and J by 1 base, and 19 bases separated the two germline ends. CDR3 length: 19 amino acids. From germline, CDR1 is MGHRA and CDR2 YSYEKL. CDR3 residues: CASSQSPGQRKSGANVLTF. In DNA, the CDR3 is TGCGCCAGCAGCCAGAGCCCCGGACAGAGAAAATCTGGGGCCAACGTCCTGACTTTC.

The V call is TRBV13, the J call TRBJ1-4, with 9 nucleotides matching TRBD1. The CDR3 is 20 amino acids. The germline gives CDR1 PRHDT, CDR2 FYEKMQ (reference sequence). The V gene end was trimmed by 5 bases and the J gene end by 4 bases; junction bases not matched to a gene: 20. The CDR3 loop reads CASSPYPEPLGQGINEKLFF. The CDR3 DNA reads as TGTGCCAGCAGCCCTTACCCCGAGCCGCTTGGACAGGGGATTAATGAAAAACTGTTTTTT.

In DNA, the CDR3 is TGTGCCATCCGGGGGACTACCCAATACAATGAGCAGTTCTTC. This encodes CAIRGTTQYNEQFF. This rearrangement joins TRBV6-6 to TRBJ2-1; 7 bases match TRBD2. J was trimmed by 4 bases and V by 10 bases; bases with no gene match: 10. Per the germline V gene, CDR1 is MNHNY and CDR2 is SVGAGI (reference sequence). This CDR3 contains 14 residues.

A single count supports this clone. V is TRBV2 and J is TRBJ1-6, with a tentative D call TRBD1 (6 bases). V lost 6 bases and J 7 bases, leaving 16 bases between the germline ends. Germline V gives CDR1 SNHLY, CDR2 FYNNEI. The CDR3 runs 15 residues. The CDR3 region is CASRKRGTDNSPLHF. DNA of the CDR3: TGTGCCAGCAGGAAAAGGGGGACGGACAATTCACCCCTCCACTTT.

The CDR3: CASSPGTGLGGPYGYTF. The CDR3 bases are TGTGCCAGCAGTCCCGGGACAGGGTTAGGGGGGCCTTATGGCTACACCTTC. The V gene is TRBV6-4, the J gene TRBJ1-2; the match to TRBD1 covers 9 bases. The V gene's germline CDR1 is MRHNA and CDR2 SNTAGT. The CDR3 length is 17 residues. The junction had 15 bases not matched to a gene; V was cut back by 5 bases and J by 5 bases.

The genes are TRBV5-4 and TRBJ1-6; 9 nucleotides line up with TRBD1. Trimming at V came to 4 bases and at J to 8 bases, leaving 7 bases not matched to a gene. The CDR3 has 15 amino acids. Germline CDR1 and CDR2: SGHNT and YYREEE (reference sequence). The DNA for the CDR3 is TGTGCCAGCAGCGTCACAGGGGGCTCGGATTCACCCCTCCACTTT. It is translated as CASSVTGGSDSPLHF.